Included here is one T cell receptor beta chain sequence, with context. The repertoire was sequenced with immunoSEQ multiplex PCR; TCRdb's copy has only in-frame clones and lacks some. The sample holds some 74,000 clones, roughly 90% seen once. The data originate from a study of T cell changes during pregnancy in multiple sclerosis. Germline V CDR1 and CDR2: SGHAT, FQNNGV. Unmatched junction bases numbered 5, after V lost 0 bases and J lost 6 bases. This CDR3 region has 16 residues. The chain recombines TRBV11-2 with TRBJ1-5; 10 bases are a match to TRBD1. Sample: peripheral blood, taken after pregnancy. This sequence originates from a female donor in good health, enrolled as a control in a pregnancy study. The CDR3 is CASSLDGTGVRQPQHF. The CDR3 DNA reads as TGTGCCAGCAGCTTAGATGGGACAGGGGTGCGTCAGCCCCAGCATTTT.